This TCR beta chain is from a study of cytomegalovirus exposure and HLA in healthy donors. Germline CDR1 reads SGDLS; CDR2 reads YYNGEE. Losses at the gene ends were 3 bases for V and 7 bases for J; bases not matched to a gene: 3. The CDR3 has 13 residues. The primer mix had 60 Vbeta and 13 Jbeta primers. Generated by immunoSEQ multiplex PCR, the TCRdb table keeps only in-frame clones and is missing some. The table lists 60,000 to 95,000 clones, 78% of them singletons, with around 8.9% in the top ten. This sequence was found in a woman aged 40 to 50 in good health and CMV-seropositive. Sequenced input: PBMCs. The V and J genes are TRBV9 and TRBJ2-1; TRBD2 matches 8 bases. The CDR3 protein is CASSAGGGNEQFF. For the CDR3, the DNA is TGTGCCAGCAGCGCCGGGGGGGGAAATGAGCAGTTCTTC.